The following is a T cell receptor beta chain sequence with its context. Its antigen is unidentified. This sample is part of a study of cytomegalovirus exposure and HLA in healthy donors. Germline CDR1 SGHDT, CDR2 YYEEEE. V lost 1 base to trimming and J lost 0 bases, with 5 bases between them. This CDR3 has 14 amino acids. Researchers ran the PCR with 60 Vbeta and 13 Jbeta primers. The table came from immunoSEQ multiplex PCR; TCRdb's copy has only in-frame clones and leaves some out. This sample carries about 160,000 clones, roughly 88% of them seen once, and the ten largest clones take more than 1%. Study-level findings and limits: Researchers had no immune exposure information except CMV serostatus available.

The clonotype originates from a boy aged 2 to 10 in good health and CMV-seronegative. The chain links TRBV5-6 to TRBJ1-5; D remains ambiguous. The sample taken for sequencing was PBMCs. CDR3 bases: TGTGCCAGCAGCTTGTTAGCTAGCAATCAGCCCCAGCATTTT. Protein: CASSLLASNQPQHF.